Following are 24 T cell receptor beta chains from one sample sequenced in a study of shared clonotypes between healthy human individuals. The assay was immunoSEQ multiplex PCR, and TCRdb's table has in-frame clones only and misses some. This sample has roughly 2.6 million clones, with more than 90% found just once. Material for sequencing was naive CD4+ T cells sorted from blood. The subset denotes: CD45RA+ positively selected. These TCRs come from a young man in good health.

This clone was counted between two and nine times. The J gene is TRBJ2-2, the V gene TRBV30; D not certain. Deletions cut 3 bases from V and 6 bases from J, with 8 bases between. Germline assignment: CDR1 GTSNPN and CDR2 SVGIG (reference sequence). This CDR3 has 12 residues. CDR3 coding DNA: TGTGCCTGGAGGACCCTACCCGGGGAGCTGTTTTTT. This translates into CAWRTLPGELFF.

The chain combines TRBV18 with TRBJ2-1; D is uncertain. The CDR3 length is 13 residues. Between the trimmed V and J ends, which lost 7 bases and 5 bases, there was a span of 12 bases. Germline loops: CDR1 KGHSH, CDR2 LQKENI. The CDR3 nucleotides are TGTGCCAGCTGCGGCTTCCCGGACAATGAGCAGTTCTTC. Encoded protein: CASCGFPDNEQFF. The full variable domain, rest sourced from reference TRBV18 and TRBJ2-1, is NAGVMQNPRHLVRRRGQEARLRCSPMKGHSHVYWYRQLPEEGLKFMVYLQKENIIDESGMPKERFSAEFPKEGPSILRIQQVVRGDSAAYFCASCGFPDNEQFFGPGTRLTVL.

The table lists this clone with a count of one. In DNA, the CDR3 is TGCGCCAGCAGCTTGGCTGCGGGGAACGGCTACACCTTC. Translated: CASSLAAGNGYTF. The chain joins TRBV5-1 to TRBJ1-2; the D is unclear. Germline lookup yields CDR1 SGHRS and CDR2 YFSETQ. CDR3 length: 13 residues. The V end was cut by 0 bases, the J end by 8 bases, with 11 bases between.

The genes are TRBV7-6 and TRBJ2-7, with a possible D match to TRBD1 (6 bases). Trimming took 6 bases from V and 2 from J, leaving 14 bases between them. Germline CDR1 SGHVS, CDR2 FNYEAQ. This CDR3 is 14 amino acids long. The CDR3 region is CASSQTGTTYEQYF. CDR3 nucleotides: TGTGCCAGCAGTCAAACCGGGACAACCTACGAGCAGTACTTC.

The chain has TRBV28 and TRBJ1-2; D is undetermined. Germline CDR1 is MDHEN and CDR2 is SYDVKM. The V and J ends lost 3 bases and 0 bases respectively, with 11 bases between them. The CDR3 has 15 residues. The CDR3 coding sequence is TGTGCCAGCAGTTTGGGTGGGATCTCTAACTATGGCTACACCTTC. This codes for CASSLGGISNYGYTF.

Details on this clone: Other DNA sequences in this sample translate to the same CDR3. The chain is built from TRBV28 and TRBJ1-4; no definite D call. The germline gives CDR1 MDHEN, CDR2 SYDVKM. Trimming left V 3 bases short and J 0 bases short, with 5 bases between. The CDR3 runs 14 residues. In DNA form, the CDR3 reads TGTGCCAGCAGTTTGGCGACAACTAATGAAAAACTGTTTTTT. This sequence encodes CASSLATTNEKLFF.

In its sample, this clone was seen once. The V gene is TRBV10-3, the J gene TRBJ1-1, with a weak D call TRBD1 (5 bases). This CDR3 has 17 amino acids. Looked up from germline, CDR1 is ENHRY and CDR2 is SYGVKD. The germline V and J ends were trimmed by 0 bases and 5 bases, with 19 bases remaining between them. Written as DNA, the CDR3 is TGTGCCATCAGTGAGTCTCAGGGTCGAGGGGTTGAGACTGAAGCTTTCTTT. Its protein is CAISESQGRGVETEAFF.

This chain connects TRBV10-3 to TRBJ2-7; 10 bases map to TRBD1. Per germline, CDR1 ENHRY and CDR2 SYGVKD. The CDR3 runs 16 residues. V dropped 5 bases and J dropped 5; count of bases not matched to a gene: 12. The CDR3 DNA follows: TGTGCCATCAGTATATCCGGGACAGGGGCGTCCAACGAGCAGTACTTC. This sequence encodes CAISISGTGASNEQYF.

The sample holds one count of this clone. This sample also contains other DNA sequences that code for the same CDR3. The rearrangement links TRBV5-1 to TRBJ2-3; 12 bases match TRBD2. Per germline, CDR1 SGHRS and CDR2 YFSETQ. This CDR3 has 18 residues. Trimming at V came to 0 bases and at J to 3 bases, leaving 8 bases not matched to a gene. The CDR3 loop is CASSLARTSGELTDTQYF. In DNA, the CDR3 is TGCGCCAGCAGCTTGGCCAGGACTAGCGGGGAATTAACAGATACGCAGTATTTT. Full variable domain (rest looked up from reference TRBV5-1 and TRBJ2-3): KAGVTQTPRYLIKTRGQQVTLSCSPISGHRSVSWYQQTPGQGLQFLFEYFSETQRNKGNFPGRFSGRQFSNSRSEMNVSTLELGDSALYLCASSLARTSGELTDTQYFGPGTRLTVL.

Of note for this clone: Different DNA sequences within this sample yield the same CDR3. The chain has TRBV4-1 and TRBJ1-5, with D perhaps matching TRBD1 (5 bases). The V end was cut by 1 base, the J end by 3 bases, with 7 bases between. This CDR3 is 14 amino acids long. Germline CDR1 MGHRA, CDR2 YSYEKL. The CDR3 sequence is CASSQAGNNQPQHF. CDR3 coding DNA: TGCGCCAGCAGCCAAGCAGGGAACAATCAGCCCCAGCATTTT.

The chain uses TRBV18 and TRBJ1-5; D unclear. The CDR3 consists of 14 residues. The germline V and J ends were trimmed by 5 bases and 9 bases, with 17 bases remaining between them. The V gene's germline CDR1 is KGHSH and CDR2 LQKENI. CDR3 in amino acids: CASSTLETSRPQHF. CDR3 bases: TGTGCCAGCTCAACCCTGGAGACTTCTCGGCCCCAGCATTTT.

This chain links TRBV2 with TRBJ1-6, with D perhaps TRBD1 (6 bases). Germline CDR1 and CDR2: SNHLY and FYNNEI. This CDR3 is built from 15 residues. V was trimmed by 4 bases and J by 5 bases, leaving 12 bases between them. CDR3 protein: CASSVGAVDNSPLHF. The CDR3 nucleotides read TGTGCCAGCAGTGTGGGGGCAGTAGATAATTCACCCCTCCACTTT.

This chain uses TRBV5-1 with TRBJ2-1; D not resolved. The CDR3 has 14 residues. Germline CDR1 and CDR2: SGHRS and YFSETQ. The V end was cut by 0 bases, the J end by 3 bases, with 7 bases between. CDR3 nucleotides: TGCGCCAGCAGCTTGGCTCCGGACTACAATGAGCAGTTCTTC. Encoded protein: CASSLAPDYNEQFF.

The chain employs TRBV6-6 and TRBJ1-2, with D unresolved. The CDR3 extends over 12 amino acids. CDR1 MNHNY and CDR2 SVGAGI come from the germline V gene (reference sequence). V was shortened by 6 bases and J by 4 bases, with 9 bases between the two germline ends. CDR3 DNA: TGTGCCAGCAGCGAAAATTCCTATGGCTACACCTTC. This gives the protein CASSENSYGYTF.

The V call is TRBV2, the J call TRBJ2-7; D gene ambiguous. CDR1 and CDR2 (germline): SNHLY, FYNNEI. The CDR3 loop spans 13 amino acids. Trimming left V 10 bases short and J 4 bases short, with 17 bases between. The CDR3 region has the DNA TGTGCCACCTCAATTACGATGCCATACGAGCAGTACTTC. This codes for CATSITMPYEQYF.

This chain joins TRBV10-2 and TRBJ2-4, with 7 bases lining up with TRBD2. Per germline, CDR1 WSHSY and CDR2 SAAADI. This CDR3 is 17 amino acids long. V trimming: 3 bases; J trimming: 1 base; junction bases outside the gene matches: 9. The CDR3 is CASSEYGAGVAKNIQYF. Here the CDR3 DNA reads TGCGCCAGCAGTGAATACGGGGCGGGGGTTGCCAAAAACATTCAGTACTTC.

CDR3 in amino acids: CASSEIAGGGSKETQYF. DNA of the CDR3: TGTGCCAGCAGTGAAATTGCGGGCGGGGGGTCCAAAGAGACCCAGTACTTC. J is TRBJ2-5 and V is TRBV6-1, with 8 bases identical to TRBD2. This CDR3 comprises 17 residues. The germline CDR1 and CDR2 sequences are MNHNS and SASEGT. Germline trimming cut 2 bases from V and 3 bases from J; bases unmatched to any gene: 11.

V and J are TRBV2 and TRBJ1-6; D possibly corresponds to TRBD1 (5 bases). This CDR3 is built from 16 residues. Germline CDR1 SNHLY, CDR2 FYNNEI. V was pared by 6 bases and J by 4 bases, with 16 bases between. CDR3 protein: CASSEPDRIYNSPLHF. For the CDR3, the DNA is TGTGCCAGCAGCGAACCTGACAGAATATATAATTCACCCCTCCACTTT.

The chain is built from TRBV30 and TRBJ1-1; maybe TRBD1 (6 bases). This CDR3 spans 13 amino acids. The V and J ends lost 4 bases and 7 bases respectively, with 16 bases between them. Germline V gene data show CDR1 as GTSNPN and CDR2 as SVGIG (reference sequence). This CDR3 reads CAWTRQASSEAFF. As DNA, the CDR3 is TGTGCCTGGACCCGACAGGCAAGTAGTGAAGCTTTCTTT.

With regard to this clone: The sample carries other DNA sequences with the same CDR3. CDR3 sequence (DNA): TGTGCCAGTTCTACAGGGGGCACTGAAGCTTTCTTT. Protein: CASSTGGTEAFF. This sequence joins TRBV2 and TRBJ1-1; 8 nucleotides match TRBD1. The CDR3 extends over 12 amino acids. Trimming removed 9 bases from V and 4 bases from J; junction bases left unmatched: 4. Germline V CDR1 and CDR2: SNHLY, FYNNEI.

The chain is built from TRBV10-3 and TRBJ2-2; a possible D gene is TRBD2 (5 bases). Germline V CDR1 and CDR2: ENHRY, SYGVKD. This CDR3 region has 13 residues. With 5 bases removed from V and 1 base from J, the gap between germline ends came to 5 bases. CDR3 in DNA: TGTGCCATCAGTCGGGAGAACACCGGGGAGCTGTTTTTT. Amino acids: CAISRENTGELFF.

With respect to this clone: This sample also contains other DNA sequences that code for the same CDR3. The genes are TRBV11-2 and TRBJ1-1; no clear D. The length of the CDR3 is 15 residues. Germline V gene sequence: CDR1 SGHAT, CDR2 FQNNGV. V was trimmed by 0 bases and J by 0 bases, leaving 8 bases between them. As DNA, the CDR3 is TGTGCCAGCAGCTTAGAGGCAGGTCTGAACACTGAAGCTTTCTTT. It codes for CASSLEAGLNTEAFF.

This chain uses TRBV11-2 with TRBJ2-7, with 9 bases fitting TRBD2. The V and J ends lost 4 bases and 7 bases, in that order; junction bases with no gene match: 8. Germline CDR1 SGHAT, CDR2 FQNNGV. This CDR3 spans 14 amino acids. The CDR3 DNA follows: TGTGCCAGCAGCTATACGGGACTAGCCTGGGAGCAGTACTTC. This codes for CASSYTGLAWEQYF.

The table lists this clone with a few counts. CDR3 nucleotide sequence: TGTGCCAGCAGCTCGGGACAGCCGAACACTGAAGCTTTCTTT. Translation gives CASSSGQPNTEAFF. The chain uses TRBV7-9 and TRBJ1-1, with TRBD1 matching over 7 bases. The germline CDR1 and CDR2 sequences are SEHNR and FQNEAQ (reference sequence). The ends lost 4 bases at V and 1 base at J; junction bases unmatched: 3. This CDR3 region has 14 residues.